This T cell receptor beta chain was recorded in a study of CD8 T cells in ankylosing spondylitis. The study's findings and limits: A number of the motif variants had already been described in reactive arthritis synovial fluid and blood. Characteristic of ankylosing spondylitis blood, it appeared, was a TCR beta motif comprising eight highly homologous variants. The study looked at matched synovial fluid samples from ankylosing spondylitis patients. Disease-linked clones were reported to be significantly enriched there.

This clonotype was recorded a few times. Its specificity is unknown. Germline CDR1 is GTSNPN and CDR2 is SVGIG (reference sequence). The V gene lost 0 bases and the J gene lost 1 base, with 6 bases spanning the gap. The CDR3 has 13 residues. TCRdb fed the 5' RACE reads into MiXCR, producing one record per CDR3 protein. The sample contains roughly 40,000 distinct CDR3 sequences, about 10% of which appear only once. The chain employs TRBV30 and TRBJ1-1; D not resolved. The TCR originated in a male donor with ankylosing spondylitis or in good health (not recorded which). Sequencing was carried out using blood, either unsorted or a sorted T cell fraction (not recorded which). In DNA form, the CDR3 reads TGTGCCTGGAGTGTACTTCGGAACACTGAAGCTTTCTTT. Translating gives CAWSVLRNTEAFF.